The 22 T cell receptor beta chains below all came from one sample that was sequenced in a study of cytomegalovirus exposure and HLA in healthy donors. Primers for the PCR totalled 60 Vbeta and 13 Jbeta. Produced via immunoSEQ multiplex PCR; TCRdb's table is partial and in-frame only. The specimen's table records some 41,000 clones. Sequences were obtained from PBMCs. The receptor source for this set is a male donor in good health and CMV-seronegative.

The chain uses TRBV7-8 and TRBJ1-2; weak D call: TRBD1 (5 bases). Germline values: CDR1 SGHVS, CDR2 FQNEAQ. V was clipped by 0 bases and J by 6 bases, with 14 bases between them. The CDR3 is made up of 15 amino acids. The CDR3 region is CASSLARRTFDGYTF. In DNA form, the CDR3 reads TGTGCCAGCAGCTTAGCGCGTAGGACATTCGATGGCTACACCTTC.

The chain has TRBV10-3 and TRBJ1-1, with no clear D. Germline V gives CDR1 ENHRY, CDR2 SYGVKD. V was pared by 0 bases and J by 0 bases, with 8 bases between. The CDR3 loop spans 15 amino acids. CDR3 loop: CAISESEALNTEAFF. Written as DNA, the CDR3 is TGTGCCATCAGTGAGTCGGAGGCCTTGAACACTGAAGCTTTCTTT.

This sequence joins TRBV4-1 and TRBJ2-3, with 11 bases that match TRBD2. This CDR3 is built from 17 residues. Germline CDR1 and CDR2: MGHRA and YSYEKL. The ends lost 0 bases at V and 0 bases at J; junction bases unmatched: 2. Here the CDR3 reads CASSQEGTSGSTDTQYF. The CDR3 DNA follows: TGCGCCAGCAGCCAAGAGGGGACTAGCGGCAGCACAGATACGCAGTATTTT.

The rearrangement joins TRBV19 to TRBJ1-5; possibly TRBD1 for D (6 bases). The V and J ends lost 10 bases and 2 bases respectively, with 18 bases between them. The CDR3 runs to 15 residues. The germline V gene has CDR1 LNHDA and CDR2 SQIVND (reference sequence). CDR3 DNA sequence: TGTGCCACACTCCCGACAGGTTGGGGCAATCAGCCCCAGCATTTT. Translated, it gives CATLPTGWGNQPQHF.

V usage is TRBV6-6 and J usage is TRBJ1-2, with 10 bases matching TRBD1. V lost 3 bases and J lost 5; bases outside the gene matches: 6. The CDR3 has 15 residues. Germline V CDR1 and CDR2: MNHNY, SVGAGI (reference sequence). CDR3 sequence: CASSYRQGAEYGYTF. The CDR3 nucleotides are TGTGCCAGCAGTTATCGACAGGGGGCAGAATATGGCTACACCTTC.

The V call is TRBV11-2, the J call TRBJ1-2; 9 bases align to TRBD1. Per the germline V gene, CDR1 is SGHAT and CDR2 is FQNNGV. This CDR3 has 16 residues. The V and J ends lost 3 bases and 2 bases, in that order; junction bases with no gene match: 7. The CDR3, as DNA: TGTGCCAGCAGCTTCTCCTTCGACAGGGGGAACTATGGCTACACCTTC. This sequence encodes CASSFSFDRGNYGYTF.

This sequence joins TRBV5-6 and TRBJ1-1; D perhaps matches TRBD1 (5 bases). Germline V gene data show CDR1 as SGHDT and CDR2 as YYEEEE. The CDR3 length is 14 residues. V shed 0 bases and J shed 10 bases, with 16 bases lying between them. The CDR3 coding sequence is TGTGCCAGCAGCTTGGGACAGACCTCCTCGGGAGCTTTCTTT. This codes for CASSLGQTSSGAFF.

CDR3 nucleotide sequence: TGTGCCAGTAGTATCTTCGAACGCTACTACTATGGCTACACCTTC. It yields the protein CASSIFERYYYGYTF. V usage is TRBV19 and J usage is TRBJ1-2, with D hard to call. This CDR3 contains 15 residues. V was shortened by 3 bases and J by 3 bases, with 14 bases between the two germline ends. CDR1 LNHDA and CDR2 SQIVND come from the germline V gene (reference sequence).

The rearrangement links TRBV4-2 to TRBJ1-2; 8 bases fit TRBD1. Germline trimming cut 4 bases from V and 2 bases from J; bases unmatched to any gene: 9. This CDR3 has 16 residues. CDR1 is LGHNA, CDR2 YNFKEQ, per germline. DNA for the CDR3: TGTGCCAGCAGCCCCGAAAGTCGACAGGGGAACTATGGCTACACCTTC. Translating it yields CASSPESRQGNYGYTF.

V and J are TRBV2 and TRBJ2-3, with D possibly matching TRBD1 (6 bases). CDR1 SNHLY and CDR2 FYNNEI come from the germline V gene. V dropped 0 bases and J dropped 3 bases, with 19 bases sitting between them. CDR3 length equals 18 residues. This CDR3 is CASSEAWVRLGATDTQYF. CDR3 DNA sequence: TGTGCCAGCAGTGAAGCTTGGGTGCGGCTGGGGGCAACAGATACGCAGTATTTT.

The chain has TRBV10-3 and TRBJ2-3; TRBD2 agrees at 10 bases. This CDR3 has 15 residues. V shed 3 bases and J 2 bases; nucleotides not matched to a gene: 2. The germline CDR1 and CDR2 sequences are ENHRY and SYGVKD. For the CDR3, the DNA is TGTGCCATCAGTGAACTAGCGGGGAACACAGATACGCAGTATTTT. Encoded protein: CAISELAGNTDTQYF.

This chain connects TRBV18 to TRBJ2-7; 9 nucleotides match TRBD1. Germline CDR1 reads KGHSH; CDR2 reads LQKENI. The trim removed 0 bases at V and 2 bases at J, leaving 2 bases unmatched. The CDR3 sequence is 15 residues long. The CDR3 region has the DNA TGTGCCAGCTCACCACCCGGGACAGGGACCTACGAGCAGTACTTC. This encodes CASSPPGTGTYEQYF.

V and J are TRBV6-1 and TRBJ1-5; TRBD1 matches at 9 bases. V trimming: 4 bases; J trimming: 7 bases; junction bases outside the gene matches: 8. The CDR3 has 15 amino acids. Germline values: CDR1 MNHNS, CDR2 SASEGT. CDR3 protein: CASSGGGTGNQPQHF. CDR3 DNA sequence: TGTGCCAGCAGTGGGGGAGGGACAGGGAACCAGCCCCAGCATTTT.

This sequence joins TRBV7-2 and TRBJ2-1; 10 positions agree with TRBD2. Unmatched junction bases numbered 6, after V lost 5 bases and J lost 2 bases. This CDR3 has 16 residues. CDR1 is SGHTA, CDR2 FQGNSA, per germline. Written as DNA, the CDR3 is TGTGCCAGCAGCATCGGTAGCGGGGGGACCTACAATGAGCAGTTCTTC. Amino acids: CASSIGSGGTYNEQFF.

The V gene is TRBV5-4, the J gene TRBJ2-5, with 7 bases matching TRBD2. Germline-derived CDR1 and CDR2 are SGHNT and YYREEE (reference sequence). Losses at the gene ends were 1 base for V and 2 bases for J; bases not matched to a gene: 11. This CDR3 is built from 17 residues. CDR3 residues: CASSLKVAGVLQETQYF. For the CDR3, the DNA is TGTGCCAGCAGCTTGAAGGTGGCGGGGGTGTTACAAGAGACCCAGTACTTC.

The chain links TRBV18 to TRBJ2-3, with 7 bases lining up with TRBD2. Trimming took 2 bases from V and 1 from J; bases not matched to a gene: 6. Germline CDR1 and CDR2: KGHSH and LQKENI. The CDR3 is 16 amino acids. CDR3 region: CASSPSGGRGTDTQYF. The CDR3 DNA follows: TGTGCCAGCTCACCATCGGGGGGAAGGGGCACAGATACGCAGTATTTT.

The chain uses TRBV7-3 and TRBJ2-1; 8 nucleotides line up with TRBD1. The CDR3 contains 16 residues. With 1 base clipped from V and 0 bases from J, the junction kept 2 bases outside the gene matches. CDR1 is SGHTA, CDR2 FQGTGA, per germline. This CDR3 reads CASSLSGQGSYNEQFF. In DNA form, the CDR3 reads TGTGCCAGCAGCTTAAGTGGACAGGGCTCCTACAATGAGCAGTTCTTC.

The CDR3 coding sequence is TGCGCCATACAGGGGGCTTTAGCTTTCTTT. It yields the protein CAIQGALAFF. The chain uses TRBV5-1 and TRBJ1-1, with 9 bases fitting TRBD1. The CDR3 is 10 residues long. V dropped 9 bases and J dropped 10; count of bases not matched to a gene: 4. Germline assignment: CDR1 SGHRS and CDR2 YFSETQ.

The chain has TRBV6-5 and TRBJ2-7, with D perhaps TRBD2 (6 bases). V lost 10 bases to trimming and J lost 7 bases, with 20 bases between them. CDR3 length: 13 residues. Germline CDR1 MNHEY, CDR2 SVGAGI. CDR3: CATFSGAAGEQYF. As DNA, the CDR3 is TGTGCCACCTTTTCCGGGGCTGCGGGGGAGCAGTACTTC.

V usage is TRBV10-1 and J usage is TRBJ2-2, with 12 positions matching TRBD2. The J segment lost 5 bases and the V segment lost 6 bases, leaving 7 bases of the junction unmatched. Germline CDR1 and CDR2: WNHNN and SYGVQD (reference sequence). The length of the CDR3 is 16 residues. The CDR3: CASSYRTSGATGELFF. CDR3 DNA: TGCGCCAGCAGCTATAGGACTAGCGGGGCGACCGGGGAGCTGTTTTTT.

V and J are TRBV7-6 and TRBJ2-1, with 7 bases aligning to TRBD2. Germline V gene sequence: CDR1 SGHVS, CDR2 FNYEAQ. This CDR3 has 14 amino acids. V was pared by 4 bases and J by 2 bases, with 2 bases of the junction left unmatched. CDR3 nucleotide sequence: TGTGCCAGCAGCTCCCGGGGGGCCTACAATGAGCAGTTCTTC. Protein: CASSSRGAYNEQFF. Based on the CDR3 plus reference TRBV7-6 and TRBJ2-1, the full variable domain is GAGVSQSPRYKVTKRGQDVALRCDPISGHVSLYWYRQALGQGPEFLTYFNYEAQQDKSGLPNDRFSAERPEGSISTLTIQRTEQRDSAMYRCASSSRGAYNEQFFGPGTRLTVL.

The genes are TRBV5-1 and TRBJ1-1; 10 bases agree with TRBD1. J was trimmed by 5 bases and V by 2 bases; bases with no gene match: 24. The CDR3 is made up of 21 amino acids. Germline-derived CDR1 and CDR2 are SGHRS and YFSETQ. The CDR3 loop is CASSLIFKGSGQGFDRTEAFF. In DNA form, the CDR3 reads TGCGCCAGCAGCTTAATATTTAAGGGTTCGGGACAGGGGTTTGATAGGACTGAAGCTTTCTTT.